The rows below give T cell receptor beta chains drawn from one sample of a study of CD8 T cells in ankylosing spondylitis. TCRdb processed the 5' RACE reads anew with MiXCR; each CDR3 protein has one entry. The table has 250,000 to 350,000 distinct CDR3 sequences, around 21% seen once; the top ten hold roughly 4%. The sequencing sample was made of blood, either unsorted or a sorted T cell fraction (not recorded which). These receptors all stem from a female donor with ankylosing spondylitis or in good health (not recorded which). Each CDR3 is given with its conserved first and last residue. D genes are given only for firm matches. Size tells how often a clone was seen (once, few, many) or the class of an expanded clone, and some rows leave it out.

j_gene	v_gene	d_gene	abundance	CDR3aa	CDR3nt
TRBJ2-7	TRBV25-1	TRBD1	NA	CASSELTGNTYEQYF	TGTGCCAGCAGTGAACTGACAGGGAACACATACGAGCAGTACTTC
TRBJ2-1	TRBV15	NA	NA	CATSRRVSVTYNEQFF	TGTGCCACCAGCAGAAGGGTTAGCGTTACCTACAATGAGCAGTTCTTC
TRBJ2-5	TRBV20-1	NA	few	CSATANQETQYF	TGCAGTGCGACAGCAAACCAAGAGACCCAGTACTTC
TRBJ2-3	TRBV19	NA	few	CASSEDPGTDTQYF	TGTGCCAGTAGTGAGGACCCTGGCACAGATACGCAGTATTTT
TRBJ1-2	TRBV5-1	NA	many	CASSAKQGLGYTF	TGCGCCAGCAGCGCTAAACAGGGTTTGGGCTACACCTTC
TRBJ2-5	TRBV30	NA	NA	CAFTPQQETQYF	TGTGCTTTTACGCCCCAACAAGAGACCCAGTACTTC
TRBJ2-1	TRBV4-2	TRBD2	NA	CASSQGTSDTYNEQFF	TGTGCCAGCAGCCAAGGGACTAGCGACACCTACAATGAGCAGTTCTTC
TRBJ2-1	TRBV6-1	NA	NA	CASSEQYVSYNEQFF	TGTGCCAGCAGTGAACAGTACGTATCCTACAATGAGCAGTTCTTC
TRBJ2-3	TRBV5-1	TRBD2	few	CASNPGGRTDTQYF	TGCGCCAGCAACCCCGGCGGGAGAACAGATACGCAGTATTTT
TRBJ2-1	TRBV4-2	NA	few	CASSQVLIHEQFF	TGTGCCAGCAGCCAAGTTCTTATCCATGAGCAGTTCTTC
TRBJ1-1	TRBV18	NA	few	CASSPTTDPETEAFF	TGTGCCAGCTCACCCACCACCGACCCGGAGACTGAAGCTTTCTTT
TRBJ2-2	TRBV5-1	TRBD2	few	CASSFRLAQTGELFF	TGCGCCAGCAGCTTCCGACTAGCTCAAACCGGGGAGCTGTTTTTT
TRBJ2-7	TRBV7-2	TRBD2	many	CASSLTSGSYEQYF	TGCGCCAGCAGCCTGACTAGCGGGTCCTACGAGCAGTACTTC
TRBJ1-1	TRBV6-5	NA	many	CASVGNTEAFF	TGTGCCAGCGTGGGGAACACTGAAGCTTTCTTT
TRBJ1-6	TRBV12-3/TRBV12-4	NA	many	CASSLKSPLHF	TGTGCCAGCAGTTTAAAATCACCCCTCCACTTT
TRBJ2-2	TRBV10-3	NA	many	CAIRTRDSANTGELFF	TGTGCCATCAGGACCCGGGACTCCGCGAACACCGGGGAGCTGTTTTTT
TRBJ2-2	TRBV6-5	TRBD2	NA	CASSYSRTSGRFGTGELFF	TGTGCCAGCAGTTACTCCCGGACTAGCGGGAGGTTCGGCACCGGGGAGCTGTTTTTT
TRBJ1-2	TRBV5-1	NA	NA	CASSEGPRANYGYTF	TGCGCCAGCAGCGAGGGACCGAGAGCTAACTATGGCTACACCTTC
TRBJ2-5	TRBV5-1	NA	NA	CASSYEVRAQETQYF	TGCGCCAGCAGCTATGAGGTGCGGGCCCAAGAGACCCAGTACTTC
TRBJ1-2	TRBV20-1	TRBD1	NA	CSAFLADRIHGYTF	TGCAGTGCTTTTCTCGCGGACAGGATCCATGGCTACACCTTC
TRBJ2-3	TRBV20-1	NA	NA	CSARGSRAQGGTDTQYF	TGCAGTGCTAGGGGGTCTAGAGCACAAGGGGGCACAGATACGCAGTATTTT